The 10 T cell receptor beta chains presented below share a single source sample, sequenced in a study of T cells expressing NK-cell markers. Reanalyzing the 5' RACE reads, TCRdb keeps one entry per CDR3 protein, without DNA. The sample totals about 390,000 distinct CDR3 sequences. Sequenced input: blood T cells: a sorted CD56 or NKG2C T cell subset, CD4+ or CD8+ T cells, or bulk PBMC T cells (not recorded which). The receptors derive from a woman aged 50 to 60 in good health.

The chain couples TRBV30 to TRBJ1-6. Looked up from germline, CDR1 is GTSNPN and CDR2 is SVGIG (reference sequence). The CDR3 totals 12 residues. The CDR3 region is CAWSVQGGELHF.

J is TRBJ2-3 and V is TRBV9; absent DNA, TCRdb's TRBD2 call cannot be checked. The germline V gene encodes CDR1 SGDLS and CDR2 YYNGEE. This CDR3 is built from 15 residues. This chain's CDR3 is CASSVAAGGGDTQYF. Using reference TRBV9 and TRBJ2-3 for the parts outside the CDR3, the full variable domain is DSGVTQTPKHLITATGQRVTLRCSPRSGDLSVYWYQQSLDQGLQFLIQYYNGEERAKGNILERFSAQQFPDLHSELNLSSLELGDSALYFCASSVAAGGGDTQYFGPGTRLTVL.

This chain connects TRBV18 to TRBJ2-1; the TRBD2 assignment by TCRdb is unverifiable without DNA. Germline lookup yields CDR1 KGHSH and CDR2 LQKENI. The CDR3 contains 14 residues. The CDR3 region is CASSPKGGTHEQFF.

The CDR3 sequence is CASGGDRTDTQYF. The chain links TRBV6-5 to TRBJ2-3; TCRdb returns TRBD1, unconfirmable since there is no DNA. The CDR3 extends over 13 amino acids. Germline lookup yields CDR1 MNHEY and CDR2 SVGAGI.

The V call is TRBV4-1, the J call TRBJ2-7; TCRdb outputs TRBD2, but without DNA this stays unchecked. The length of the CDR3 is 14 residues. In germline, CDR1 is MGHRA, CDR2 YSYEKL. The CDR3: CASSQTSGRGEQYF.

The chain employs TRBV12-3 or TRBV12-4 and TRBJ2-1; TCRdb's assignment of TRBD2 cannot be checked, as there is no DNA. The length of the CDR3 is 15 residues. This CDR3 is CASRHRDFSYNEQFF.

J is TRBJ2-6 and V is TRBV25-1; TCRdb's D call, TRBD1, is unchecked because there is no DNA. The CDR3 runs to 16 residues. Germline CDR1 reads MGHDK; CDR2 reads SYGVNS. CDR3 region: CASSESGVSGANVLTF.

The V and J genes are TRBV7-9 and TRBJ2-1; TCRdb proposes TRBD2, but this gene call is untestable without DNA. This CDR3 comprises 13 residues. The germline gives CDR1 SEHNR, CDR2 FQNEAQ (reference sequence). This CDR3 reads CASSTRDFDEQFF.

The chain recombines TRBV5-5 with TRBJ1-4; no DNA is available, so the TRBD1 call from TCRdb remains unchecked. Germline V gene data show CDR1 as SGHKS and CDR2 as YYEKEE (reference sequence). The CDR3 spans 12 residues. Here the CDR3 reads CASSGQNEKLFF.

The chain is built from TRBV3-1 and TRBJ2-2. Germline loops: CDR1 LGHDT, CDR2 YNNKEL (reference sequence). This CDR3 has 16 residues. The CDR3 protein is CASSQFWGGTTGELFF. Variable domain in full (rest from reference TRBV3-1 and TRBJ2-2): DTAVSQTPKYLVTQMGNDKSIKCEQNLGHDTMYWYKQDSKKFLKIMFSYNNKELIINETVPNRFSPKSPDKAHLNLHINSLELGDSAVYFCASSQFWGGTTGELFFGEGSRLTVL.